The 9 T cell receptor beta chains listed next were all sequenced from one sample in a study of blood T cell repertoires in COVID-19. Method: immunoSEQ multiplex PCR; TCRdb's copy keeps in-frame clones and lacks some. This table has a few hundred thousand clones, roughly nine tenths appearing once. Sequencing input: PBMCs or T cells enriched from blood (not recorded which). Receptor source: a human donor in a cohort exposed to, infected with or recovered from COVID-19 (not recorded which). The donor label of this sample is uncertain.

J is TRBJ2-7 and V is TRBV7-8; D is possibly TRBD1 (6 bases). V was cut by 1 base and J by 3 bases, with 13 bases left in between. This CDR3 comprises 15 residues. Germline loops: CDR1 SGHVS, CDR2 FQNEAQ. CDR3 coding DNA: TGTGCCAGCAGCTTAGAAACAGGGTTGAGCTACGAGCAGTACTTC. Translating it yields CASSLETGLSYEQYF. Full variable domain (outside the CDR3, taken from reference TRBV7-8 and TRBJ2-7): GAGVSQSPRYKVAKRGQDVALRCDPISGHVSLFWYQQALGQGPEFLTYFQNEAQLDKSGLPSDRFFAERPEGSVSTLKIQRTQQEDSAVYLCASSLETGLSYEQYFGPGTRLTVT.

In its sample, this clone was seen once. The V and J genes are TRBV11-2 and TRBJ1-1; perhaps TRBD1 as D (5 bases). Trimming removed 6 bases at V and 1 base at J, with 18 bases between. The germline V gene encodes CDR1 SGHAT and CDR2 FQNNGV. The CDR3 sequence is 16 residues long. DNA for the CDR3: TGTGCCAGCAGGAACGTTAGATGGGGCCGGAACACTGAAGCTTTCTTT. It specifies CASRNVRWGRNTEAFF.

The rearrangement links TRBV19 to TRBJ1-5; 8 nucleotides align to TRBD1. This CDR3 is built from 15 residues. V shed 4 bases, J shed 6 bases, and the junction held 8 bases outside the gene matches. The germline gives CDR1 LNHDA, CDR2 SQIVND (reference sequence). CDR3 protein: CASSTQGQAGQPQHF. The CDR3 bases are TGTGCCAGTAGTACCCAGGGACAGGCGGGTCAGCCCCAGCATTTT.

This chain uses TRBV18 with TRBJ2-5; D might be TRBD2 (5 bases). The CDR3 extends over 13 amino acids. CDR1 is KGHSH, CDR2 LQKENI, per germline. The V end was cut by 2 bases, the J end by 5 bases, with 9 bases between. The CDR3 nucleotides are TGTGCCAGCTCACCAAGTACGGGGGAGACCCAGTACTTC. Amino acid sequence: CASSPSTGETQYF. Complete variable domain (other parts from reference TRBV18 and TRBJ2-5): NAGVMQNPRHLVRRRGQEARLRCSPMKGHSHVYWYRQLPEEGLKFMVYLQKENIIDESGMPKERFSAEFPKEGPSILRIQQVVRGDSAAYFCASSPSTGETQYFGPGTRLLVL.

This chain connects TRBV10-3 to TRBJ2-3; 12 bases line up with TRBD2. V lost 2 bases, J lost 6 bases, and 15 bases stayed unmatched. Germline CDR1 reads ENHRY; CDR2 reads SYGVKD. This CDR3 has 19 residues. The CDR3 is CAISETPPTSGGQGDTQYF. Here the CDR3 DNA reads TGTGCCATCAGTGAGACCCCTCCTACTAGCGGGGGGCAGGGGGATACGCAGTATTTT.

This clone was detected a few times. V usage is TRBV12-3 or TRBV12-4 and J usage is TRBJ1-6; tentative D call: TRBD1 (5 bases). V lost 6 bases and J 8 bases, leaving 11 bases between the germline ends. This CDR3 is 13 amino acids long. Written as DNA, the CDR3 is TGTGCCAGCAGCCCAGGGTATGATTCACCCCTCCACTTT. This codes for CASSPGYDSPLHF.

J is TRBJ1-2 and V is TRBV11-2; TRBD1 matches 12 bases. The V gene end was trimmed by 2 bases and the J gene end by 6 bases; junction bases not matched to a gene: 13. The CDR3 spans 18 residues. CDR1 and CDR2 (germline): SGHAT, FQNNGV. The DNA of the CDR3 is TGTGCCAGCAGCTTACGGCGTACGGGGGGACAGGGGGCTAATGGCTACACCTTC. Its translation is CASSLRRTGGQGANGYTF.

This sequence joins TRBV12-5 and TRBJ2-1; 7 nucleotides line up with TRBD2. The ends lost 3 bases at V and 5 bases at J; junction bases unmatched: 7. This CDR3 comprises 15 residues. Germline V gene sequence: CDR1 LGHNT, CDR2 FRNRAP. CDR3 DNA sequence: TGTGCTAGTGGTTTATGGCCGGGAGGTAACAATGAGCAGTTCTTC. This gives the protein CASGLWPGGNNEQFF.

The chain combines TRBV6-5 with TRBJ1-1; D not resolved. The CDR3 extends over 12 amino acids. The V gene lost 0 bases and the J gene lost 11 bases, with 10 bases spanning the gap. CDR1 and CDR2 (germline): MNHEY, SVGAGI. The CDR3 DNA sequence: TGTGCCAGCAGTTACTCGAGCGGGTACGCTTTCTTT. Translating it yields CASSYSSGYAFF.